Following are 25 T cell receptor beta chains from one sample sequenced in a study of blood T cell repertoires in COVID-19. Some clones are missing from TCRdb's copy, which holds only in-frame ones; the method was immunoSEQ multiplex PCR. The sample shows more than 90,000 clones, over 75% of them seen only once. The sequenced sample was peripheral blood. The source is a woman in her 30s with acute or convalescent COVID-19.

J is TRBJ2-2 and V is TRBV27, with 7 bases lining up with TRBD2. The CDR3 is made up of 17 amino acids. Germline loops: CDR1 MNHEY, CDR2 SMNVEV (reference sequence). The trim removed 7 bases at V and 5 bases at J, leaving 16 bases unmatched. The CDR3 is CASTRRSGTDRTGELFF. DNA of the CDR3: TGTGCCAGCACCCGCAGGAGCGGGACCGATAGAACCGGGGAGCTGTTTTTT.

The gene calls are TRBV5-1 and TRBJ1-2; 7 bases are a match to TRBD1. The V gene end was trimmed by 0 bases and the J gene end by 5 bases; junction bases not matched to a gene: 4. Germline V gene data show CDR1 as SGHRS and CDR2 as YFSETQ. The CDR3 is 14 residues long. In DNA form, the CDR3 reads TGCGCCAGCAGCTTGGGCAGGGGGGAGTATGGCTACACCTTC. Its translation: CASSLGRGEYGYTF.

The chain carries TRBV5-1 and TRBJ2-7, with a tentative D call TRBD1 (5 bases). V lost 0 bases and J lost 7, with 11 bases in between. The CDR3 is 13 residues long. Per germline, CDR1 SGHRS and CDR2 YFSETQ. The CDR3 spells CASSLGRVGEQYF. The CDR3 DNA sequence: TGCGCCAGCAGCTTGGGCAGGGTAGGAGAGCAGTACTTC.

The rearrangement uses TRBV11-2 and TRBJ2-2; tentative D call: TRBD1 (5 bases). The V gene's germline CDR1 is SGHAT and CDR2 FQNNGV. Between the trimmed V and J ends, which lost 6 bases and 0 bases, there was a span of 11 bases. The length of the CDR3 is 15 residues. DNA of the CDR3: TGTGCCAGCAGGATACAGGCGACGAACACCGGGGAGCTGTTTTTT. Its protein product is CASRIQATNTGELFF.

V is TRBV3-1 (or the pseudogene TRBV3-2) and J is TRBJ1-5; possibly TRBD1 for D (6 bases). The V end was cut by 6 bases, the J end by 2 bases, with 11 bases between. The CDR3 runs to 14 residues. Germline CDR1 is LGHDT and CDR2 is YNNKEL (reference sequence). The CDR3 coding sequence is TGTGCCAGCAGACAGGGATCCGGCAATCAGCCCCAGCATTTT. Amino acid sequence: CASRQGSGNQPQHF.

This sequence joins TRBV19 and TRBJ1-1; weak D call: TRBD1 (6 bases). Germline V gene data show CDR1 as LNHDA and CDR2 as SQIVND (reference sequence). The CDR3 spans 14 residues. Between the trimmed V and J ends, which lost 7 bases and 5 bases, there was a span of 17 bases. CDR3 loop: CASIPGVRGTEAFF. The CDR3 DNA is TGTGCCAGTATCCCGGGCGTTAGGGGGACTGAAGCTTTCTTT.

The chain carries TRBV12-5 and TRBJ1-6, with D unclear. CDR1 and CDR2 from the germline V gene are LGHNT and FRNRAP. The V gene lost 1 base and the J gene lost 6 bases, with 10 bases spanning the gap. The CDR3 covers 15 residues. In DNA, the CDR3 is TGTGCTAGTGGTTTGGCCCGGGGAGGTAATTCACCCCTCCACTTT. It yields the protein CASGLARGGNSPLHF.

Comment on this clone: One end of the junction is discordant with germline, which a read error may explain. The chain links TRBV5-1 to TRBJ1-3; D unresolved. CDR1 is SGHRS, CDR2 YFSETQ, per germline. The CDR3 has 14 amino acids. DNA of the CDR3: TGCGCCAGCACAGGTGGAAACGCTGGAAACATCATATATTTT. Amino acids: CASTGGNAGNIIYF. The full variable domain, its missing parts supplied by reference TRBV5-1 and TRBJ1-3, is KAGVTQTPRYLIKTRGQQVTLSCSPISGHRSVSWYQQTPGQGLQFLFEYFSETQRNKGNFPGRFSGRQFSNSRSEMNVSTLELGDSALYLCASTGGNAGNIIYFGEGSWLTVV.

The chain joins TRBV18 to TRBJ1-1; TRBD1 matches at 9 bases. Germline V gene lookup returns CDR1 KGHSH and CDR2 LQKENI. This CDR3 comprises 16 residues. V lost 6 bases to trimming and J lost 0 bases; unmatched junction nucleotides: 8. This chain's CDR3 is CASSLGQGILNTEAFF. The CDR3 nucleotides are TGTGCCAGCTCCCTGGGACAGGGAATTTTGAACACTGAAGCTTTCTTT.

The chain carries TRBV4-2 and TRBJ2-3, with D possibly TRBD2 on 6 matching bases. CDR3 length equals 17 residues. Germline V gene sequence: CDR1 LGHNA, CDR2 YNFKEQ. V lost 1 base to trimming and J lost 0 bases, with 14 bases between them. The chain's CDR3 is CASSQGVWGVSTDTQYF. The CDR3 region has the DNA TGTGCCAGCAGCCAAGGAGTGTGGGGGGTAAGCACAGATACGCAGTATTTT.

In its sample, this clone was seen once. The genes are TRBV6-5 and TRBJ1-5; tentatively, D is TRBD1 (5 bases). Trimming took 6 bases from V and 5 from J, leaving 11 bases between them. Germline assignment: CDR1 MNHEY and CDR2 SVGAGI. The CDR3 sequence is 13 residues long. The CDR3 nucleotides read TGTGCCAGCAGGCGGGGGGGGGATCAGCCCCAGCATTTT. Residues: CASRRGGDQPQHF.

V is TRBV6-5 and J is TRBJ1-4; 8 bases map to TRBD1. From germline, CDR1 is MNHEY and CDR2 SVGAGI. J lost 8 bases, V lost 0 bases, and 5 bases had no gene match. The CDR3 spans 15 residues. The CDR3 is CASSYSRGLGEKLFF. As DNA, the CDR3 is TGTGCCAGCAGTTACTCCAGGGGGCTGGGGGAAAAACTGTTTTTT.

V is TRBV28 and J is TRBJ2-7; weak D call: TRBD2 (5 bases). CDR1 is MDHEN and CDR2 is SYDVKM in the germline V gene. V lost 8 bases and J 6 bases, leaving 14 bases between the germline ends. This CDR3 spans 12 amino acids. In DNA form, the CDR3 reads TGTGCCAGCGCTCCGAGGGTCGGCGAGCAGTACTTC. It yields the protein CASAPRVGEQYF.

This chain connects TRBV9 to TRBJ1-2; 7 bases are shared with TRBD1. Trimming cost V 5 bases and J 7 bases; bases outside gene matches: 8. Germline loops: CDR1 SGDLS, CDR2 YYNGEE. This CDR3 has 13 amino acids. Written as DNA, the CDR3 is TGTGCCAGCAGAAGACAGGGTTTGAGTGGCTACACCTTC. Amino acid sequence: CASRRQGLSGYTF.

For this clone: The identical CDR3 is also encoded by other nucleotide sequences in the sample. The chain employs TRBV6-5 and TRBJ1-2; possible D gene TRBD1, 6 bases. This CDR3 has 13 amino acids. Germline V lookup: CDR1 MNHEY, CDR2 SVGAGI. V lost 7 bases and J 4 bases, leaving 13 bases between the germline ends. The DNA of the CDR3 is TGTGCCAGCATTCCAACAGGGACCTATGGCTACACCTTC. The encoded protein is CASIPTGTYGYTF.

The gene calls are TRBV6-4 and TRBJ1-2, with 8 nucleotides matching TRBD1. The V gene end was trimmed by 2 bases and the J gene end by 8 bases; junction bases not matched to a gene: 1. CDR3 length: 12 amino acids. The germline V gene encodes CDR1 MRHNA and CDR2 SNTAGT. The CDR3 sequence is CASSDNRGGYTF. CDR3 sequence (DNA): TGTGCCAGCAGTGACAACAGGGGGGGCTACACCTTC.

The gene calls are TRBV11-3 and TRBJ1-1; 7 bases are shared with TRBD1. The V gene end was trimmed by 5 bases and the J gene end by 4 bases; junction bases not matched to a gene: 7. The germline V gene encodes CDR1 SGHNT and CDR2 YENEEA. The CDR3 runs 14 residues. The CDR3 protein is CASSPTGPGTEAFF. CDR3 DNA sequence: TGTGCCAGCAGCCCGACAGGGCCGGGCACTGAAGCTTTCTTT.

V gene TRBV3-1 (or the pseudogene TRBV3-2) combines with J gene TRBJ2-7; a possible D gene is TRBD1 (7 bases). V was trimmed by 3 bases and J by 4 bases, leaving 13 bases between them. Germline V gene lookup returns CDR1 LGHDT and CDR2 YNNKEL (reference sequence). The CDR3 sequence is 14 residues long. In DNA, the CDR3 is TGTGCCAGCAGCCAGGGGTCAGGGGGGTACGAGCAGTACTTC. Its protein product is CASSQGSGGYEQYF.

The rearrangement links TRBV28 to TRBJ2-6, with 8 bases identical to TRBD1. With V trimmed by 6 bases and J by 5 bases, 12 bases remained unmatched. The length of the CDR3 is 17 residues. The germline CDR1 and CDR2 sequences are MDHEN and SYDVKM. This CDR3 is CASSNQGAPTRANVLTF. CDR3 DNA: TGTGCCAGCAGCAATCAGGGGGCGCCTACCCGGGCCAACGTCCTGACTTTC.

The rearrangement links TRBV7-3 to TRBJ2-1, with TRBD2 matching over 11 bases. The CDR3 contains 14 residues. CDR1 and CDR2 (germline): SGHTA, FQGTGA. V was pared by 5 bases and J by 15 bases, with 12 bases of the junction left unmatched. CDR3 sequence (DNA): TGTGCCAGCAGCCTAGCGGGGGGTCCCTCCCAGTGGTTCTTC. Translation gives CASSLAGGPSQWFF.

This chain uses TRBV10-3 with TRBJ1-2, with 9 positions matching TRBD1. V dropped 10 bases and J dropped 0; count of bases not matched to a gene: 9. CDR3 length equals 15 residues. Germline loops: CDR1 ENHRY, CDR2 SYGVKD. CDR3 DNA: TGTGCCACCCACCGGGACAGGGATTCTAACTATGGCTACACCTTC. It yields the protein CATHRDRDSNYGYTF.

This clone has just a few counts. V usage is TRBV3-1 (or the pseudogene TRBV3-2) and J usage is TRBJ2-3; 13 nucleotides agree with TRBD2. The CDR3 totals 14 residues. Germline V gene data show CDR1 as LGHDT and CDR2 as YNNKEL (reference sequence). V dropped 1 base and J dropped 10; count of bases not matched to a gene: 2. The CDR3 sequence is CASSQGTSGRSQYF. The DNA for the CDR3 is TGTGCCAGCAGCCAAGGGACTAGCGGGAGATCGCAGTATTTT.

CDR3 nucleotides: TGTGCCAGCTCACCACACCACCAGGGGGCGCGCACCTTC. It specifies CASSPHHQGARTF. The rearrangement links TRBV18 to TRBJ1-2; TRBD1 aligns across 8 bases. This CDR3 is 13 amino acids long. Germline values: CDR1 KGHSH, CDR2 LQKENI. The V and J ends lost 1 base and 13 bases, in that order; junction bases with no gene match: 8.

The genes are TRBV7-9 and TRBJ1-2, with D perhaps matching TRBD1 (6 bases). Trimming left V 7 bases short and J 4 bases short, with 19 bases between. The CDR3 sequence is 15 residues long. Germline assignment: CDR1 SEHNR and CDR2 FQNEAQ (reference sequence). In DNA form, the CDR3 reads TGTGCCAGCACCCCCACACAGGGAAGTGGCTATGGCTACACCTTC. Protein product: CASTPTQGSGYGYTF. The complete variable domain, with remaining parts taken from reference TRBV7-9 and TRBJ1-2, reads DTGVSQNPRHKITKRGQNVTFRCDPISEHNRLYWYRQTLGQGPEFLTYFQNEAQLEKSRLLSDRFSAERPKGSFSTLEIQRTEQGDSAMYLCASTPTQGSGYGYTFGSGTRLTVV.

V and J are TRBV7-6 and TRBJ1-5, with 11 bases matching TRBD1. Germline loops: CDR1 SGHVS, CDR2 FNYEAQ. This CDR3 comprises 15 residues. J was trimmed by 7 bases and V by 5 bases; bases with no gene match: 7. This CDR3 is CASSPDRGRWQPQHF. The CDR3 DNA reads TGTGCCAGCAGCCCGGACAGGGGGCGGTGGCAGCCCCAGCATTTT.